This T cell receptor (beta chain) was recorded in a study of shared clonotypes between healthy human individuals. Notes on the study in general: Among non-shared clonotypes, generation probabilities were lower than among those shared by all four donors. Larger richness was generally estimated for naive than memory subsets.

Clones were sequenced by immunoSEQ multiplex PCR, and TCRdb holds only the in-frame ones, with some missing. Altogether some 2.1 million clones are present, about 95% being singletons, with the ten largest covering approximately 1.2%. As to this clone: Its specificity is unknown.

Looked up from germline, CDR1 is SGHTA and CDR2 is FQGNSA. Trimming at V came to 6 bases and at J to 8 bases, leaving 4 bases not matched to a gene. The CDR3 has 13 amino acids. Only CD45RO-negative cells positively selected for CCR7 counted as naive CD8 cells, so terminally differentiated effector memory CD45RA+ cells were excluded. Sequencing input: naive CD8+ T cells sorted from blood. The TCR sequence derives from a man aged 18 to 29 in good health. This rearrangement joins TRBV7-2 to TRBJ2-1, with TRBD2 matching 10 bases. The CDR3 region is CASRLAGYDEQFF. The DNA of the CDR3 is TGTGCCAGCAGACTAGCGGGGTATGATGAGCAGTTCTTC.